The TCR beta chain under discussion was sequenced for a study of blood T cells in healthy people across ages. Overall study context: The template switching approach captured approximately one barcoded beta molecule for every two T cells.

The ends were cut back, 4 bases at V and 7 bases at J, with 11 bases in the middle. CDR1 is SGHRS, CDR2 YFSETQ, per germline. This CDR3 region has 12 residues. Study outcomes and limitations: CMV status of donors was not determined, possibly confounding expanded clonotype changes. Age advanced and TCR beta diversity per million T cells fell, roughly linearly. Diversity was estimated from one million T cells, and these estimates were considered underestimates.

Then a second PCR, running roughly 7 to 12 cycles, was carried out with a sample-barcoded 5' primer and a J-beta primer mix. MiXCR was run by TCRdb on the 5' RACE reads, yielding one entry per CDR3 protein. The sample has approximately 1.5 million distinct CDR3 sequences, 30% to 40% seen once. This clonotype has a handful of counts. What it recognizes is unknown. This receptor was obtained from a woman aged 25 to 39 in good health. The sample comprised blood. The chain recombines TRBV5-1 with TRBJ1-1; the D gene is possibly TRBD1 (5 bases). CDR3 nucleotides: TGCGCCAGCAGCCGGTGGGGGGATGAAGCTTTCTTT. This codes for CASSRWGDEAFF.